The rows below give T cell receptor beta chains drawn from one sample of a study of control samples from healthy donors and cancer patients. Clones were read by immunoSEQ multiplex PCR, and TCRdb kept only the in-frame ones, dropping some. The data hold roughly 150,000 clones, with around 88% observed a single time. The source material was blood. The receptors come from a man younger than 35 in good health. CDR3s include the opening cysteine and the closing phenylalanine or tryptophan. D genes are given only for firm matches. Clone size is stated in some rows and not others, as once, few, many or a class when expanded.

>16|NA|TRBJ1-6|TRBV5-6|NA
TGTGCCAGCAGCCTTGGGCCGGGGGCCATTAATTCACCCCTCCACTTT
CASSLGPGAINSPLHF
>14|NA|TRBJ2-3|TRBV11-2|NA
TGTGCCAGCAGCCCAAACCAGGCCCGAGATACGCAGTATTTT
CASSPNQARDTQYF
>17|NA|TRBJ1-4|TRBV9|TRBD1
TGTGCCAGCAGCGCATCGGGAGACAGGGGGACTAATGAAAAACTGTTTTTT
CASSASGDRGTNEKLFF
>13|NA|TRBJ1-2|TRBV6-2/TRBV6-3|TRBD1
TGTGCCAGCAGTTTGGGGACAGGTGGAGGCTACACCTTC
CASSLGTGGGYTF
>16|few|TRBJ1-5|TRBV24-1|TRBD1
TGTGCCACCAGTGATCCAGGGGGTCAGGGCAATCAGCCCCAGCATTTT
CATSDPGGQGNQPQHF
>14|NA|TRBJ2-2|TRBV13|NA
TGTGCCAGCAGCCCGACAGCTTCGGGCGGGGAGCTGTTTTTT
CASSPTASGGELFF
>13|NA|TRBJ2-7|TRBV7-8|NA
TGTGCCAGCAGCTTCGCCAGGGGGGGCGAGCAGTACTTC
CASSFARGGEQYF
>14|NA|TRBJ1-2|TRBV6-6|TRBD1
TGTGCCAGCAGTTACTCAACAGGGGATCGGGGCTACACCTTC
CASSYSTGDRGYTF
>13|NA|TRBJ1-1|TRBV29-1|NA
TGCAGCGGGGGGAGGACGGGGAACACTGAAGCTTTCTTT
CSGGRTGNTEAFF
>13|NA|TRBJ1-1|TRBV6-2/TRBV6-3|NA
TGTGCCAGCAGCACGGACAGCAACACTGAAGCTTTCTTT
CASSTDSNTEAFF
>15|NA|TRBJ2-7|TRBV11-2|TRBD2
TGTGCCAGCAGCTCCGGGGGGACTCCCCGCTACGAGCAGTACTTC
CASSSGGTPRYEQYF
>15|NA|TRBJ2-5|TRBV28|TRBD2
TGTGCCAGCAGTTCGCCAGCGGGGGTTCAAGAGACCCAGTACTTC
CASSSPAGVQETQYF
>13|NA|TRBJ1-5|TRBV7-3|NA
TGTGCCAGCAGCTTAAAAGGGGGTCAGCCCCAGCATTTT
CASSLKGGQPQHF
>15|NA|TRBJ1-5|TRBV2|NA
TGTGCCAGCAGTGCAGACTTTTATAGCAATCAGCCCCAGCATTTT
CASSADFYSNQPQHF
>14|NA|TRBJ2-3|TRBV11-2|NA
TGTGCCAGCAGCTACTCTAGCGCGACAGATACGCAGTATTTT
CASSYSSATDTQYF
>15|once|TRBJ1-2|TRBV28|NA
TGTGCCAGCAGTTTGCTCCCAGGCCAGGGATATGGCTACACCTTC
CASSLLPGQGYGYTF
>17|few|TRBJ2-5|TRBV4-3|NA
TGCGCCAGCAGCCAAGATGCCGTACAGGCAACGGGGGAGACCCAGTACTTC
CASSQDAVQATGETQYF
>14|NA|TRBJ1-1|TRBV12-5|NA
TGTGCTAGTGGTTTGGGGTATTCGAACACTGAAGCTTTCTTT
CASGLGYSNTEAFF
>18|NA|TRBJ2-6|TRBV4-3|TRBD1
TGCGCCAGCAGCCAAGCTACCCGGACAGGGTCTGGGGCCAACGTCCTGACTTTC
CASSQATRTGSGANVLTF
>14|NA|TRBJ1-6|TRBV30|NA
TGTGCCTGGAGTGTTTGGGGAAAGGGGTCACCCCTCCACTTT
CAWSVWGKGSPLHF
>13|NA|TRBJ1-5|TRBV29-1|NA
TGCAGCGTTTCCACAGATAGCAATCAGCCCCAGCATTTT
CSVSTDSNQPQHF
>17|NA|TRBJ1-6|TRBV7-2|NA
TGTGCCAGCAGCTCGAGACGACGGGACTCCCTGGAGTCACCCCTCCACTTT
CASSSRRRDSLESPLHF
>15|NA|TRBJ2-1|TRBV28|TRBD2
TGTGCCAGCAGTTCCCCTAGCGGGGGGGCCAATGAGCAGTTCTTC
CASSSPSGGANEQFF
>16|NA|TRBJ2-1|TRBV7-8|TRBD2
TGTGCCAGCAGCCCCTTTGGGCTAGCGGGGAGGAATGAGCAGTTCTTC
CASSPFGLAGRNEQFF
>14|few|TRBJ1-5|TRBV27|TRBD1
TGTGCCAGCAGTTTTCGACAGGGGAGTCAGCCCCAGCATTTT
CASSFRQGSQPQHF
>15|NA|TRBJ1-4|TRBV7-2|NA
TGTGCCAGCAGCTCTAGAGGGAGAATGGATGAAAAACTGTTTTTT
CASSSRGRMDEKLFF
>14|NA|TRBJ1-2|TRBV2|NA
TGTGCCAGCAGTGAACCACTCGACAGACATGGCTACACCTTC
CASSEPLDRHGYTF
>15|NA|TRBJ1-2|TRBV10-3|TRBD1
TGTGCCATCAGTGAGGGGGCAGGGGGCAACTATGGCTACACCTTC
CAISEGAGGNYGYTF
>13|NA|TRBJ2-5|TRBV5-5|NA
TGTGCCAGCAGCTTGGTGCCTAAAGAGACCCAGTACTTC
CASSLVPKETQYF
>18|NA|TRBJ2-3|TRBV24-1|TRBD2
TGTGCCACCAGTGACCCCCTTACTAGCGGGGGGGGCGGCGATACGCAGTATTTT
CATSDPLTSGGGGDTQYF
>15|once|TRBJ2-3|TRBV30|NA
TGTGCCACCTCCCAGGGCAGGGGAGCCGCAGATACGCAGTATTTT
CATSQGRGAADTQYF
>13|NA|TRBJ1-6|TRBV25-1|NA
TGTGCCAGCAGAGGGACAAATAATTCACCCCTCCACTTT
CASRGTNNSPLHF
>15|NA|TRBJ2-4|TRBV4-3|NA
TGCGCCAGCAGCCAAGGGGGGGCGGGAAAAAACATTCAGTACTTC
CASSQGGAGKNIQYF
>14|NA|TRBJ1-2|TRBV10-3|NA
TGTGCCATCAGTGCTCCGGGGGCGTCTGCTGGCTACACCTTC
CAISAPGASAGYTF
>15|NA|TRBJ1-2|TRBV28|NA
TGTGCCAGCAGTCCCCCCCCGGGAGGCAACTATGGCTACACCTTC
CASSPPPGGNYGYTF
>13|NA|TRBJ2-7|TRBV7-2|TRBD2
TGTGCCAGCAGCGATACTAGCGGGGGGGCCCCTTACTTC
CASSDTSGGAPYF
>14|NA|TRBJ1-1|TRBV7-3|NA
TGTGCCAGCAGCTTAGAGGGGAGGAGCACTGAAGCTTTCTTT
CASSLEGRSTEAFF
>15|NA|TRBJ2-7|TRBV6-5|NA
TGTGCCAGCAGTTACTCCGACGGGGACTCAAGGGAGCAGTACTTC
CASSYSDGDSREQYF
>16|NA|TRBJ1-2|TRBV6-6|TRBD1
TGTGCCAGCAGTTACTCTGGCGGGACAGGGGGGGATGGCTACACCTTC
CASSYSGGTGGDGYTF
>16|once|TRBJ2-3|TRBV6-5|TRBD2
TGTGCCAGCAGTTACTACTCGGGGGGGGTTACAGATACGCAGTATTTT
CASSYYSGGVTDTQYF
>15|NA|TRBJ1-1|TRBV6-6|TRBD1
TGTGCCAGCAGTGGCTATAACCGGGACAGGGGTGAAGCTTTCTTT
CASSGYNRDRGEAFF
>16|few|TRBJ1-2|TRBV11-2|NA
TGTGCCAGCAGCTCTCCGGGACGCCAAGCTAACTATGGCTACACCTTC
CASSSPGRQANYGYTF
>19|NA|TRBJ2-3|TRBV29-1|TRBD1
TGCAGCGTTGAAGATCTAAAATCGGGACAGGGGGACTTCACAGATACGCAGTATTTT
CSVEDLKSGQGDFTDTQYF
>17|NA|TRBJ2-3|TRBV5-1|TRBD2
TGCGCCAGCAGCCCGGGGATCGGCGGGGGGGCAACAGATACGCAGTATTTT
CASSPGIGGGATDTQYF
>14|NA|TRBJ2-7|TRBV9|NA
TGTGCCAGCAGCGTGATGGGGGAAGCCTACGAGCAGTACTTC
CASSVMGEAYEQYF
>15|NA|TRBJ1-4|TRBV6-2/TRBV6-3|NA
TGTGCCAGCAGTTACTCAAGTTCAACTAATGAAAAACTGTTTTTT
CASSYSSSTNEKLFF
>15|NA|TRBJ1-5|TRBV28|TRBD1
TGTGCCAGCAGTTGGACAGGGAGTTCAAATCAGCCCCAGCATTTT
CASSWTGSSNQPQHF
>16|NA|TRBJ1-5|TRBV7-2|NA
TGTGCCAGCAGCTACTACCAGGGTAGTGGCAATCAGCCCCAGCATTTT
CASSYYQGSGNQPQHF
>15|NA|TRBJ2-7|TRBV5-6|NA
TGTGCCAGCAGCTTGCAGGGATGGGGTCCCTACGAGCAGTACTTC
CASSLQGWGPYEQYF
>14|NA|TRBJ2-4|TRBV2|TRBD1
TGTGCCAGCAGTGGGTTTCAGGGGGTGGACATTCAGTACTTC
CASSGFQGVDIQYF
>15|NA|TRBJ2-3|TRBV5-1|TRBD1
TGCGCCAGCAGCTTGTGGACAGGGGCCACAGATACGCAGTATTTT
CASSLWTGATDTQYF
>14|few|TRBJ2-7|TRBV5-1|NA
TGCGCCAGCAGCTTGGTTGGCACCTCCTACGAGCAGTACTTC
CASSLVGTSYEQYF
>15|NA|TRBJ2-2|TRBV29-1|NA
TGCAGCGTCGATGGTCCTTCGGTACACACCGGGGAGCTGTTTTTT
CSVDGPSVHTGELFF
>13|NA|TRBJ2-7|TRBV7-3|NA
TGTGCCAGCAGCTTAATGGGGGATCACGAGCAGTACTTC
CASSLMGDHEQYF
>14|NA|TRBJ1-1|TRBV6-6|TRBD1
TGTGCCAGCAAAGAGGGACAGATGAACACTGAAGCTTTCTTT
CASKEGQMNTEAFF
>15|NA|TRBJ1-1|TRBV28|TRBD1
TGTGCCAGCAGTTTATACGAGGACAGGGACTCTGAAGCTTTCTTT
CASSLYEDRDSEAFF
>14|NA|TRBJ2-5|TRBV19|NA
TGTGCCAGTAGTATGCGGAGGGGTGGAGAGACCCAGTACTTC
CASSMRRGGETQYF